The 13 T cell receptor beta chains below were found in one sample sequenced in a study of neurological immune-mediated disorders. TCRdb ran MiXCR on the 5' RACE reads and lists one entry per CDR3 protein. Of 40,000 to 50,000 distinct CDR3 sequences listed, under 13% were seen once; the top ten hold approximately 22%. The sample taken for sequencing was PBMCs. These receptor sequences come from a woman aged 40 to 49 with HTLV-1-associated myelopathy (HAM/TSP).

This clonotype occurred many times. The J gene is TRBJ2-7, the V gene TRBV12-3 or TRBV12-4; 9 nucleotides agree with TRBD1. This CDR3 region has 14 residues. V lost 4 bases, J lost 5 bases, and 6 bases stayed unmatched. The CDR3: CASSSTTGGNEQYF. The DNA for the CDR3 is TGTGCCAGCAGTTCGACCACAGGGGGCAACGAGCAGTACTTC.

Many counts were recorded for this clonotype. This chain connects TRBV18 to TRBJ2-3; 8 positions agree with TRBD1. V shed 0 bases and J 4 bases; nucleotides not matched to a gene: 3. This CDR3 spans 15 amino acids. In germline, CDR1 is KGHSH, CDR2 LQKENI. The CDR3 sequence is CASSPPADRADTQYF. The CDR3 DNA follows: TGTGCCAGCTCACCACCGGCGGACAGGGCAGATACGCAGTATTTT.

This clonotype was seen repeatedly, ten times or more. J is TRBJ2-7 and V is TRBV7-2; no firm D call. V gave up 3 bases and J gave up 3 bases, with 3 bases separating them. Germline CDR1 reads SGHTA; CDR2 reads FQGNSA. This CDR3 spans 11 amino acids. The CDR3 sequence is CASSFDYEQYF. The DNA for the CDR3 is TGTGCCAGCAGCTTCGACTACGAGCAGTACTTC.

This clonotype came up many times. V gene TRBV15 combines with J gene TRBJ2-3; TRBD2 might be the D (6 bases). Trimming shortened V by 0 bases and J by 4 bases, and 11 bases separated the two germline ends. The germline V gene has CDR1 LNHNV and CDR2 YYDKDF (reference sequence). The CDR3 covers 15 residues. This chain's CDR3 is CATSRDAGTADTQYF. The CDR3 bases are TGTGCCACCAGCAGAGATGCGGGGACCGCAGATACGCAGTATTTT.

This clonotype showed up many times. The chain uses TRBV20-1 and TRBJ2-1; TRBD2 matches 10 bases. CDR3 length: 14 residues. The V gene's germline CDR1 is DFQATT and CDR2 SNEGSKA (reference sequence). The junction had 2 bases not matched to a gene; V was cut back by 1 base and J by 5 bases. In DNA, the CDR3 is TGCAGTGCTAGAGCTAGCGGGGGAAACAATGAGCAGTTCTTC. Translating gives CSARASGGNNEQFF.

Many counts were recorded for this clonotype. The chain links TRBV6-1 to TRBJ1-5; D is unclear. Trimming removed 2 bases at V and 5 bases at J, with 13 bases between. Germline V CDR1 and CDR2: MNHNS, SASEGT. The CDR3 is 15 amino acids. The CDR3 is CASSEINAVYQPQHF. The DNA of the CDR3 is TGTGCCAGCAGTGAAATTAATGCAGTATATCAGCCCCAGCATTTT.

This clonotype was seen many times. CDR3 bases: TGTGCCAGCACCCCCGGGACAGCTGGAAACACCATATATTTT. It encodes CASTPGTAGNTIYF. V is TRBV12-3 or TRBV12-4 and J is TRBJ1-3, with 7 bases that match TRBD1. The CDR3 loop spans 14 amino acids. The J segment lost 2 bases and the V segment lost 7 bases, leaving 5 bases of the junction unmatched.

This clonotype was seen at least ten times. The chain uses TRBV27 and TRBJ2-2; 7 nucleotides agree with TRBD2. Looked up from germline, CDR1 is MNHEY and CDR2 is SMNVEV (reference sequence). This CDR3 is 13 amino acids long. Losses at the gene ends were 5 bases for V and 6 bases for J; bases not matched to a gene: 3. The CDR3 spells CASSGRGAGELFF. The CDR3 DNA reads TGTGCCAGCAGTGGGAGGGGAGCCGGGGAGCTGTTTTTT.

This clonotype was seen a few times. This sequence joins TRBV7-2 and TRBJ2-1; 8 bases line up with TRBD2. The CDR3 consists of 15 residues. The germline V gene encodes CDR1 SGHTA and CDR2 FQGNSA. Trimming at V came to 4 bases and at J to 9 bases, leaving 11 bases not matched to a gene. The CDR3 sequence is CASSSRSGGGPEQFF. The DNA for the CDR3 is TGTGCCAGCAGCTCCCGGTCGGGGGGGGGCCCTGAGCAGTTCTTC.

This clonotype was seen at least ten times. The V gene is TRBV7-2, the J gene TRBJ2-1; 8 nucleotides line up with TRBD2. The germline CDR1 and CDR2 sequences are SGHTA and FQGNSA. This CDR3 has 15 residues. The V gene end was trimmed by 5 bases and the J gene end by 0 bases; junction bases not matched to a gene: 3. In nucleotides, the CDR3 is TGTGCCAGCAGCCCCAGCGGGAGCTCCTACAATGAGCAGTTCTTC. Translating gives CASSPSGSSYNEQFF.

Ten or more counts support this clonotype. The CDR3 region has the DNA TGCAGCGTTGCCGGGACAGGGGGCGGGAACACTGAAGCTTTCTTT. Protein sequence: CSVAGTGGGNTEAFF. This chain connects TRBV29-1 to TRBJ1-1; 12 bases align to TRBD1. Germline CDR1 is SQVTM and CDR2 is ANQGSEA. The CDR3 is made up of 15 amino acids. The J segment lost 1 base and the V segment lost 4 bases, leaving 4 bases of the junction unmatched.

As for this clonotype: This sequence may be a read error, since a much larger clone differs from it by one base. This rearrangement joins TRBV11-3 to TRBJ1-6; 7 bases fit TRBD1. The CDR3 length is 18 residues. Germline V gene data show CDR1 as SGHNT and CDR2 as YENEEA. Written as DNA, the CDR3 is TGTGCCAGCAGCCTCGGGACAGCGACCAGCTCCTATAATTCACCCATCCACTTT. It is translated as CASSLGTATSSYNSPIHF.

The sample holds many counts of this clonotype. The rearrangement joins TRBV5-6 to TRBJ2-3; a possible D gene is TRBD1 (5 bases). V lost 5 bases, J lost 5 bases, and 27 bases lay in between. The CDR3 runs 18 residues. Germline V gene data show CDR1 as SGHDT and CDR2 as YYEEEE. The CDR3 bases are TGTGCCAGCAGTTATCCCGCGGTTTTGGCTGACAGAGGAGATACGCAGTATTTT. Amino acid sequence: CASSYPAVLADRGDTQYF. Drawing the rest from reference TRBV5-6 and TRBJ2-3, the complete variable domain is DAGVTQSPTHLIKTRGQQVTLRCSPKSGHDTVSWYQQALGQGPQFIFQYYEEEERQRGNFPDRFSGHQFPNYSSELNVNALLLGDSALYLCASSYPAVLADRGDTQYFGPGTRLTVL.